The 18 T cell receptor beta chains below come from one sample, sequenced in a study of metastatic and nonmetastatic thyroid tumors. Every patient was untreated before thyroid surgery. TCRdb re-clonotyped the PCR reads through MiXCR. In the table there are about 26,000 clones, more than 25% of which are singletons. Sequencing was carried out using blood. The receptors derive from a female donor with papillary thyroid cancer or a benign thyroid nodule (not recorded which). Some clones in this sample may be carry-over from other donors' samples.

CDR3 residues: CASSPLRSSHSYEQYF. DNA of the CDR3: TGCGCCAGCAGCCCCCTCCGGTCTTCACACTCCTACGAGCAGTACTTC. V usage is TRBV5-1 and J usage is TRBJ2-7; the D is unclear. With 4 bases removed from V and 0 bases from J, the gap between germline ends came to 17 bases. The V gene's germline CDR1 is SGHRS and CDR2 YFSETQ. CDR3 length: 16 amino acids.

The chain uses TRBV4-1 and TRBJ1-5; 8 positions agree with TRBD1. The CDR3 covers 16 residues. With 2 bases clipped from V and 6 bases from J, the junction kept 9 bases outside the gene matches. Germline CDR1 MGHRA, CDR2 YSYEKL. CDR3 coding DNA: TGCGCCAGCAGCCAACCTGGGACAGGTGATCTTCAGCCCCAGCATTTT. Protein product: CASSQPGTGDLQPQHF.

V is TRBV19 and J is TRBJ1-2, with a possible D match to TRBD1 (5 bases). With 7 bases removed from V and 5 bases from J, the gap between germline ends came to 20 bases. This CDR3 has 15 amino acids. CDR1 is LNHDA, CDR2 SQIVND, per germline (reference sequence). The chain's CDR3 is CASTTGAGCIYGYTF. The DNA of the CDR3 is TGTGCCAGTACCACCGGCGCAGGGTGTATATATGGCTACACCTTC.

This clone was counted many times. The chain uses TRBV4-1 and TRBJ2-2, with 7 positions matching TRBD2. The CDR3 covers 15 residues. The V and J ends lost 8 bases and 0 bases, in that order; junction bases with no gene match: 6. The germline CDR1 and CDR2 sequences are MGHRA and YSYEKL. The CDR3 region has the DNA TGCGCCAGCCTGGGGGGGTCCGCGAACACCGGGGAGCTGTTTTTT. It yields the protein CASLGGSANTGELFF.

The V call is TRBV4-1, the J call TRBJ2-4; D remains ambiguous. The CDR3 is 15 amino acids. V was trimmed by 0 bases and J by 0 bases, leaving 6 bases between them. Germline V gene lookup returns CDR1 MGHRA and CDR2 YSYEKL. This chain's CDR3 is CASSQDAVAKNIQYF. In DNA, the CDR3 is TGCGCCAGCAGCCAAGACGCCGTAGCCAAAAACATTCAGTACTTC.

This clone is deemed medium-sized. The genes are TRBV2 and TRBJ2-7; 12 bases match TRBD2. Germline lookup yields CDR1 SNHLY and CDR2 FYNNEI. Germline trimming cut 1 base from V and 6 bases from J; bases unmatched to any gene: 4. CDR3 size: 15 residues. CDR3 loop: CASSEELAGGSEQYF. Written as DNA, the CDR3 is TGTGCCAGCAGTGAAGAACTAGCGGGAGGAAGCGAGCAGTACTTC.

By its share, this clone is medium-sized. The CDR3 DNA is TGCAGTGCTATTCCGGACAGGACGACATCACCCCTCCACTTT. Its protein product is CSAIPDRTTSPLHF. The rearrangement links TRBV20-1 to TRBJ1-6, with TRBD1 matching over 7 bases. Trimming at V came to 4 bases and at J to 10 bases, leaving 10 bases not matched to a gene. The V gene's germline CDR1 is DFQATT and CDR2 SNEGSKA (reference sequence). The CDR3 runs 14 residues.

This clone is categorized as medium-sized. This sequence joins TRBV27 and TRBJ1-1; no clear D. The CDR3 spans 14 residues. Trimming left V 4 bases short and J 8 bases short, with 17 bases between. The V gene's germline CDR1 is MNHEY and CDR2 SMNVEV (reference sequence). DNA for the CDR3: TGTGCCAGCAGTTCCCCACCACGGGTTAGGGAAGCTTTCTTT. Translated: CASSSPPRVREAFF.

This rearrangement joins TRBV11-1 to TRBJ1-2; 7 bases match TRBD1. After removal of 3 bases from V and 4 bases from J, the junction contained 14 bases not matched to a gene. Germline V gene data show CDR1 as SGHAT and CDR2 as FQDESV (reference sequence). The CDR3 covers 17 residues. The CDR3 DNA reads TGTGCCAGCAGCTTTGAGGTGGGCCAGACAGGGAGCTATGGCTACACCTTC. Protein product: CASSFEVGQTGSYGYTF.

The J gene is TRBJ1-6, the V gene TRBV20-1; D uncertain. V was cut by 5 bases and J by 7 bases, with 15 bases left in between. The CDR3 is 14 amino acids. Per the germline V gene, CDR1 is DFQATT and CDR2 is SNEGSKA (reference sequence). CDR3 region: CSAPVDMVNSPLHF. CDR3 in DNA: TGCAGTGCTCCTGTTGACATGGTGAATTCACCCCTCCACTTT.

The chain has TRBV6-2 or TRBV6-3 and TRBJ2-1; TRBD2 agrees at 11 bases. Germline CDR1 reads MNHEY; CDR2 reads SVGEGT. The junction had 0 bases not matched to a gene; V was cut back by 2 bases and J by 6 bases. The CDR3 runs to 14 residues. The CDR3 sequence: CASSYGTSGNEQFF. The DNA for the CDR3 is TGTGCCAGCAGTTACGGGACTAGCGGCAATGAGCAGTTCTTC.

As regards this clone: An end of the junction differs from the germline gene, which may be a read error. V and J are TRBV9 and TRBJ1-1; D remains unclear. CDR1 and CDR2 from the germline V gene are SGDLS and YYNGEE. This CDR3 region has 16 residues. This chain's CDR3 is CASSVSNGSRNTGAFF. The CDR3 DNA follows: TGTGCCAGCAGCGTAAGTAACGGATCACGGAACACTGGAGCTTTCTTT.

This clone ranks as medium-sized. CDR3 DNA sequence: TGCAGTGCTAGTAGGACAGGGTCCGATTCACCCCTCCACTTT. Translation gives CSASRTGSDSPLHF. V and J are TRBV20-1 and TRBJ1-6; 8 bases line up with TRBD1. This CDR3 is 14 amino acids long. Germline-derived CDR1 and CDR2 are DFQATT and SNEGSKA (reference sequence). V lost 3 bases to trimming and J lost 8 bases; unmatched junction nucleotides: 6.

Many counts were recorded for this clone. The chain has TRBV5-8 and TRBJ1-4; possible D gene TRBD1, 6 bases. V was shortened by 0 bases and J by 0 bases, with 12 bases between the two germline ends. Germline lookup yields CDR1 SGHTS and CDR2 YDEGEE. CDR3 length equals 17 residues. CDR3 DNA sequence: TGTGCCAGCAGCTTGGGGACAGCTCAAGCAACTAATGAAAAACTGTTTTTT. It translates to CASSLGTAQATNEKLFF.

This clone occurred many times. The chain's CDR3 is CASSVRREGQSYNEQFF. Here the CDR3 DNA reads TGTGCCAGCAGCGTAAGGCGGGAGGGCCAATCCTACAATGAGCAGTTCTTC. The V call is TRBV9, the J call TRBJ2-1; 9 bases map to TRBD2. The CDR3 consists of 17 residues. CDR1 SGDLS and CDR2 YYNGEE come from the germline V gene. The trim removed 1 base at V and 1 base at J, leaving 6 bases unmatched.

V and J are TRBV6-5 and TRBJ2-1; 8 bases fit TRBD2. Germline V CDR1 and CDR2: MNHEY, SVGAGI. The CDR3 extends over 18 amino acids. V shed 4 bases and J 8 bases; nucleotides not matched to a gene: 19. CDR3 loop: CASSSLLRAPGGFYEQFF. In DNA, the CDR3 is TGTGCCAGCAGTTCCTTGTTGAGAGCCCCGGGAGGGTTTTATGAGCAGTTCTTC.

Within the sample, this clone is medium-sized. The gene calls are TRBV6-2 or TRBV6-3 and TRBJ1-5; D may be TRBD1 (5 bases). Trimming took off 6 bases at V and 2 bases at J, with 17 bases between the two ends. CDR1 is MNHEY, CDR2 SVGEGT, per germline. The CDR3 loop spans 16 amino acids. The CDR3 nucleotides are TGTGCCAGCAGAACGGGACCCCGGGTGGGCAATCAGCCCCAGCATTTT. Its protein is CASRTGPRVGNQPQHF.

In this sample, this clone is medium-sized. In DNA form, the CDR3 reads TGCAGTGCTAGACTAGCGGGAGCTAAAGTTTACAATGAGCAGTTCTTC. Translated, it gives CSARLAGAKVYNEQFF. The rearrangement joins TRBV20-1 to TRBJ2-1; 10 bases line up with TRBD2. Germline values: CDR1 DFQATT, CDR2 SNEGSKA (reference sequence). Trimming took 2 bases from V and 4 from J; bases not matched to a gene: 8. There are 16 residues in the CDR3.